Each of the 23 T cell receptor beta chains below was sequenced from the same sample in a study of OX40 agonist ivuxolimab in advanced cancers. Using immunoSEQ multiplex PCR, the repertoire was profiled, and TCRdb retains in-frame clones only, with some absent. The data contain tens of thousands of clones, about 87% of them singletons. Specimen: CD4+ or CD8+ T cells sorted from blood, collected in a trial of the OX40 agonist ivuxolimab. The source of these receptors is an adult with an advanced solid tumor such as melanoma, head and neck, liver or kidney cancer.

This clone was seen only once. The rearrangement links TRBV18 to TRBJ2-7; no reliable D call. The CDR3 is 11 residues long. Trimming took 6 bases from V and 7 from J, leaving 10 bases between them. The germline CDR1 and CDR2 sequences are KGHSH and LQKENI. The CDR3 DNA follows: TGTGCCAGCTCGTCAGTTTTGGAGCAGTACTTC. Protein sequence: CASSSVLEQYF.

V is TRBV13 and J is TRBJ1-6, with D unclear. The CDR3 has 13 residues. Per the germline V gene, CDR1 is PRHDT and CDR2 is FYEKMQ (reference sequence). Trimming left V 1 base short and J 9 bases short, with 7 bases between. As DNA, the CDR3 is TGTGCCAGCAGCTTAGCCCTAACTTCACCCCTCCACTTT. Translating gives CASSLALTSPLHF.

The rearrangement joins TRBV5-5 to TRBJ1-1, with 7 nucleotides matching TRBD1. CDR1 is SGHKS and CDR2 is YYEKEE in the germline V gene (reference sequence). The CDR3 extends over 16 amino acids. V trimming: 0 bases; J trimming: 1 base; junction bases outside the gene matches: 6. In DNA form, the CDR3 reads TGTGCCAGCAGCTTGGGGCAGGGGGTTACGAACACTGAAGCTTTCTTT. It translates to CASSLGQGVTNTEAFF.

The genes are TRBV6-1 and TRBJ1-6; D is unclear. The CDR3 consists of 14 residues. Between the trimmed V and J ends, which lost 7 bases and 1 base, there was a span of 8 bases. CDR1 is MNHNS and CDR2 is SASEGT in the germline V gene. In DNA, the CDR3 is TGTGCCAGCACTGGGAGGTCCTATAATTCACCCCTCCACTTT. It is translated as CASTGRSYNSPLHF.

This clone was recorded once. The CDR3 here is CASRRTDNSPLHF. In DNA form, the CDR3 reads TGTGCCAGCAGAAGGACGGATAATTCACCCCTCCACTTT. V is TRBV2 and J is TRBJ1-6; D remains unclear. The V end lost 6 bases, the J end lost 5 bases, and 8 bases lay between the germline ends. The CDR3 is made up of 13 amino acids. Germline-derived CDR1 and CDR2 are SNHLY and FYNNEI.

V is TRBV14 and J is TRBJ2-1; either TRBD1 or TRBD2 may supply D (5 bases each). The CDR3 loop spans 12 amino acids. V was trimmed by 4 bases and J by 15 bases, leaving 16 bases between them. Germline lookup yields CDR1 SGHDN and CDR2 FVKESK. The CDR3, as DNA: TGTGCCAGCAGCCGAGACCAGGGACGTCGGTTCTTC. Its translation: CASSRDQGRRFF.

The V gene is TRBV28, the J gene TRBJ2-1; TRBD2 is a possible D gene (7 bases). V gave up 9 bases and J gave up 1 base, with 10 bases separating them. The CDR3 extends over 13 amino acids. In germline, CDR1 is MDHEN, CDR2 SYDVKM. CDR3: CASGGASYNEQFF. Written as DNA, the CDR3 is TGTGCCAGTGGGGGGGCGTCCTACAATGAGCAGTTCTTC. Looking up the rest from reference TRBV28 and TRBJ2-1 gives the full variable domain: DVKVTQSSRYLVKRTGEKVFLECVQDMDHENMFWYRQDPGLGLRLIYFSYDVKMKEKGDIPEGYSVSREKKERFSLILESASTNQTSMYLCASGGASYNEQFFGPGTRLTVL.

The chain recombines TRBV29-1 with TRBJ1-2, with D possibly TRBD1 on 5 matching bases. Germline assignment: CDR1 SQVTM and CDR2 ANQGSEA. The CDR3 totals 13 residues. V was cut by 4 bases and J by 6 bases, with 15 bases left in between. The CDR3 region has the DNA TGCAGCGTTGTGATCTCAGGGATAGATGGCTACACCTTC. Its translation: CSVVISGIDGYTF.

The chain combines TRBV5-4 with TRBJ2-3; 15 nucleotides align to TRBD2. CDR1 and CDR2 (germline): SGHNT, YYREEE (reference sequence). The CDR3 consists of 17 residues. After removal of 4 bases from V and 3 bases from J, the junction contained 6 bases not matched to a gene. The CDR3 region is CASSRTSGRAFTDTQYF. Here the CDR3 DNA reads TGTGCCAGCAGCCGGACTAGCGGGAGGGCTTTTACAGATACGCAGTATTTT.

This chain joins TRBV28 and TRBJ1-2; D remains ambiguous. The length of the CDR3 is 14 residues. Germline V gene data show CDR1 as MDHEN and CDR2 as SYDVKM. Trimming shortened V by 6 bases and J by 4 bases, and 15 bases separated the two germline ends. Written as DNA, the CDR3 is TGTGCCAGCAGCCCAATATTCGGCGGCTATGGCTACACCTTC. Translating gives CASSPIFGGYGYTF.

CDR3 region: CATSRVVGNQPQHF. The DNA of the CDR3 is TGTGCCACCAGCAGGGTAGTGGGAAATCAGCCCCAGCATTTT. The gene calls are TRBV15 and TRBJ1-5, with D unclear. The CDR3 is made up of 14 amino acids. Deletions cut 3 bases from V and 4 bases from J, with 10 bases between. CDR1 LNHNV and CDR2 YYDKDF come from the germline V gene (reference sequence).

The rearrangement links TRBV10-3 to TRBJ2-5, with 11 bases matching TRBD2. The V gene end was trimmed by 6 bases and the J gene end by 5 bases; junction bases not matched to a gene: 11. In germline, CDR1 is ENHRY, CDR2 SYGVKD. This CDR3 is 16 amino acids long. The CDR3 sequence is CAISSSSGGARETQYF. The CDR3 nucleotides read TGTGCCATCAGCTCGAGTAGCGGGGGGGCTCGGGAGACCCAGTACTTC.

The J gene is TRBJ2-7, the V gene TRBV28; a possible D gene is TRBD1 (5 bases). The CDR3 runs to 14 residues. Per germline, CDR1 MDHEN and CDR2 SYDVKM. Trimming removed 9 bases at V and 0 bases at J, with 15 bases between. In DNA form, the CDR3 reads TGTGCCAGTGTCCGTGGACAAAGCTCCTACGAGCAGTACTTC. Encoded protein: CASVRGQSSYEQYF.

In its sample, this clone was seen a few times. The V call is TRBV6-1, the J call TRBJ1-5; the D is unclear. Germline values: CDR1 MNHNS, CDR2 SASEGT. The CDR3 has 13 amino acids. V lost 2 bases and J 7 bases, leaving 9 bases between the germline ends. The CDR3 nucleotides read TGTGCCAGCAGTGAACACGAATTACAGCCCCAGCATTTT. Protein product: CASSEHELQPQHF.

The CDR3 coding sequence is TGTGCCAGCAGCCGGGACAACGGAATCTATGGCTACACCTTC. Protein sequence: CASSRDNGIYGYTF. The chain recombines TRBV4-2 with TRBJ1-2, with D tentatively TRBD1 (6 bases). Germline V gives CDR1 LGHNA, CDR2 YNFKEQ. The CDR3 spans 14 residues. V lost 4 bases to trimming and J lost 4 bases, with 13 bases between them.

The rearrangement joins TRBV14 to TRBJ1-6, with D tentatively TRBD1 (5 bases). V was shortened by 4 bases and J by 9 bases, with 19 bases between the two germline ends. The CDR3 is made up of 16 amino acids. Germline V gives CDR1 SGHDN, CDR2 FVKESK. CDR3 coding DNA: TGTGCCAGCAGCCCCGGGGCCTCCCGGGGAGGTTCACCCCTCCACTTT. Translation: CASSPGASRGGSPLHF.

Only one count was recorded for this clone. The chain combines TRBV2 with TRBJ1-4; the D gene is possibly TRBD1 (5 bases). CDR1 is SNHLY, CDR2 FYNNEI, per germline. Trimming cost V 1 base and J 4 bases, with 10 bases left between them. This CDR3 region has 15 residues. CDR3 residues: CASSEGGTYNEKLFF. The CDR3 DNA reads TGTGCCAGCAGTGAAGGGGGCACCTATAATGAAAAACTGTTTTTT. Complete variable domain (other parts from reference TRBV2 and TRBJ1-4): EPEVTQTPSHQVTQMGQEVILRCVPISNHLYFYWYRQILGQKVEFLVSFYNNEISEKSEIFDDQFSVERPDGSNFTLKIRSTKLEDSAMYFCASSEGGTYNEKLFFGSGTQLSVL.

The chain carries TRBV28 and TRBJ1-5; possibly TRBD1 for D (5 bases). The V end was cut by 11 bases, the J end by 4 bases, with 15 bases between. This CDR3 comprises 13 residues. Germline assignment: CDR1 MDHEN and CDR2 SYDVKM. The chain's CDR3 is CAGTPGPNQPQHF. In nucleotides, the CDR3 is TGTGCCGGCACCCCGGGACCAAATCAGCCCCAGCATTTT.

The chain couples TRBV27 to TRBJ2-7, with 9 bases fitting TRBD2. The germline V gene has CDR1 MNHEY and CDR2 SMNVEV (reference sequence). This CDR3 comprises 15 residues. Trimming took 6 bases from V and 6 from J; bases not matched to a gene: 12. The CDR3 here is CASSLGAGGLGEQYF. CDR3 bases: TGTGCCAGCAGCCTAGGGGCGGGAGGGTTGGGCGAGCAGTACTTC.

The rearrangement links TRBV5-1 to TRBJ1-1; TRBD1 aligns across 10 bases. V lost 0 bases to trimming and J lost 1 base; unmatched junction nucleotides: 6. CDR1 and CDR2 (germline): SGHRS, YFSETQ. The CDR3 spans 17 residues. The CDR3 nucleotides read TGCGCCAGCAGCTTGGTTGGGACAGGGGACACGAACACTGAAGCTTTCTTT. This gives the protein CASSLVGTGDTNTEAFF.

V is TRBV28 and J is TRBJ2-5, with D uncertain. Germline CDR1 MDHEN, CDR2 SYDVKM. Trimming took 3 bases from V and 5 from J, leaving 10 bases between them. CDR3 size: 13 residues. The CDR3 DNA is TGTGCCAGCAGTTTTGAATCTCGGGAGACCCAGTACTTC. Translation gives CASSFESRETQYF.

This rearrangement joins TRBV10-1 to TRBJ2-1, with TRBD2 matching 9 bases. Trimming took 8 bases from V and 7 from J; bases not matched to a gene: 12. The germline V gene encodes CDR1 WNHNN and CDR2 SYGVQD (reference sequence). The CDR3 is 15 amino acids. CDR3 in DNA: TGCGCCAGCTCGTCCGGGGGACTAGCCTCTAATGAGCAGTTCTTC. It encodes CASSSGGLASNEQFF.

This clone has only one observation. The rearrangement links TRBV6-6 to TRBJ1-3, with D perhaps TRBD1 (5 bases). Trimming left V 5 bases short and J 4 bases short, with 18 bases between. Germline V gene lookup returns CDR1 MNHNY and CDR2 SVGAGI (reference sequence). This CDR3 region has 16 residues. The CDR3 nucleotides are TGTGCCAGCAGTAACAACCCGGCAGGGAGGGGAAACACCATATATTTT. Encoded protein: CASSNNPAGRGNTIYF.